These T cell receptor beta chains were read from a single sample in a study of Tregs in tolerant kidney transplant recipients. Sequencing used immunoSEQ multiplex PCR; TCRdb keeps in-frame clones, though not all of them. The repertoire holds roughly 120,000 clones, with roughly nine tenths as singletons. The sequencing input was CD4+ T cells from blood. The receptors shown here come from a human donor in good health. The CDR3 runs from the conserved cysteine through the conserved F or W. The D gene is left open where the match is weak. Clone size is shown for a subset of rows, as once, few, many or a class of expanded clone.

d_call	v_call	clone_size	j_call	cdr3_nt	cdr3_aa
NA	TRBV7-7	NA	TRBJ2-5	TGTGCCAGCAGCCAGGGGTCCGGGCTTGCGGAGACCCAGTACTTC	CASSQGSGLAETQYF
TRBD2	TRBV19	NA	TRBJ2-3	TGTGCCAGTAGTTTAGGACTAGCGGGGCCATACCTCACAGATACGCAGTATTTT	CASSLGLAGPYLTDTQYF
NA	TRBV5-4	NA	TRBJ1-2	TGTGCCAGCAGCTTGGAGCGCACTAACTATGGCTACACCTTC	CASSLERTNYGYTF
NA	TRBV6-6	NA	TRBJ1-1	TGTGCCAGCCCTCCGGAACAAATGAACACTGAAGCTTTCTTT	CASPPEQMNTEAFF
NA	TRBV14	NA	TRBJ2-6	TGTGCCAGCAGCCAAGATGCAGGGAACGGGGCCAACGTCCTGACTTTC	CASSQDAGNGANVLTF
TRBD1	TRBV19	once	TRBJ2-3	TGTGCCAGTAGTTTAAAGGGACAGGGAGATACGCAGTATTTT	CASSLKGQGDTQYF
TRBD1	TRBV6-1	once	TRBJ1-1	TGTGCCAGCAGCCGACAGGGTTTGGCTGAAGCTTTCTTT	CASSRQGLAEAFF
NA	TRBV30	NA	TRBJ2-5	TGTGCCTGGAGTCTCAGTCAAGAGACCCAGTACTTC	CAWSLSQETQYF
TRBD2	TRBV29-1	NA	TRBJ2-3	TGCAGCGCTCTCAGCGGGGGGACAGATACGCAGTATTTT	CSALSGGTDTQYF
NA	TRBV5-1	NA	TRBJ1-4	TGCGCCAGCAGCCCTGCCGTAAAAGCTAATGAAAAACTGTTTTTT	CASSPAVKANEKLFF
TRBD1	TRBV5-6	NA	TRBJ2-1	TGTGCCAGCAGCGAGAGGGGGACAGCCTACAATGAGCAGTTCTTC	CASSERGTAYNEQFF
TRBD1	TRBV5-1	once	TRBJ2-5	TGCGCCAGCAGCAAGGGACAGGGGGGAGAGACCCAGTACTTC	CASSKGQGGETQYF
NA	TRBV5-4	NA	TRBJ2-7	TGTGCCAGCAGCCTTGGGAGGAGTCTCCCCTACGAGCAGTACTTC	CASSLGRSLPYEQYF
NA	TRBV19	few	TRBJ1-2	TGTGCCAGTAGGACGGACATCATAAAGGGCTACACCTTC	CASRTDIIKGYTF
TRBD2	TRBV30	NA	TRBJ2-3	TGTGCCTGGAGAGGGACTAGCGGGATCCGCACAGATACGCAGTATTTT	CAWRGTSGIRTDTQYF
NA	TRBV7-3	NA	TRBJ2-1	TGTGCCAGCAGCTTATCAGGGGCCCTTTACAATGAGCAGTTCTTC	CASSLSGALYNEQFF
TRBD2	TRBV11-2	NA	TRBJ2-3	TGTGCCAGCAGCTTGGGGACTAGCGGGAGATCAGATACGCAGTATTTT	CASSLGTSGRSDTQYF
TRBD2	TRBV5-1	NA	TRBJ2-1	TGCGCCAGCAGCCAGGGACTAGCGGGAAGACTTTCCTACAATGAGCAGTTCTTC	CASSQGLAGRLSYNEQFF
NA	TRBV5-6	NA	TRBJ1-4	TGTGCCAGCAGCTGGGGTGGGGAAGGCGAAAAACTGTTTTTT	CASSWGGEGEKLFF
NA	TRBV29-1	NA	TRBJ2-4	TGCAGCGTTGAAGACTTGGGTGACACCTTAGCCAAAAACATTCAGTACTTC	CSVEDLGDTLAKNIQYF
TRBD2	TRBV6-1	NA	TRBJ2-7	TGTGCCACACACTTTAGCGGGGGTGCCTCCTACGAGCAGTACTTC	CATHFSGGASYEQYF
TRBD1	TRBV6-1	NA	TRBJ1-1	TGTGCCAGCCTCGGGACAGTGAACACTGAAGCTTTCTTT	CASLGTVNTEAFF
NA	TRBV27	NA	TRBJ2-1	TGTGCCAGCTGGATAGGGGCGGGTGGTTATTCACGGAGCTCCTACAATGAGCAGTTCTTC	CASWIGAGGYSRSSYNEQFF
TRBD1	TRBV9	NA	TRBJ1-6	TGTGCCAGCAGCGGACCGGGACAGTACAATTCACCCCTCCACTTT	CASSGPGQYNSPLHF
TRBD1	TRBV7-9	NA	TRBJ1-1	TGTGCCAGCAGCTTTTACAGGGGCTCGATGAACACTGAAGCTTTCTTT	CASSFYRGSMNTEAFF
NA	TRBV19	NA	TRBJ1-2	TGTGCCAGTAGTAGAAGGGAGGGGATCGGCTATGGCTACACCTTC	CASSRREGIGYGYTF
NA	TRBV5-4	NA	TRBJ2-5	TGTGCCAGCAGCTTGGGGCGGACAGAAGAGACCCAGTACTTC	CASSLGRTEETQYF
NA	TRBV5-6	NA	TRBJ2-7	TGTGCCAGCAGCTTGGAAGTGACAGGTCATGTGCAGTACTTC	CASSLEVTGHVQYF
TRBD1	TRBV4-1	NA	TRBJ2-2	TGCGCCAGCAGTCCCGGACAGGGGGCTGGCACCGGGGAGCTGTTTTTT	CASSPGQGAGTGELFF
NA	TRBV19	NA	TRBJ1-1	TGTGCCAGTAGTATTACAGGGTGGAACACTGAAGCTTTCTTT	CASSITGWNTEAFF
NA	TRBV9	NA	TRBJ2-7	TGTGCCAGCAGCGTAGGCTGGCAGGACGTCTACGAGCAGTACTTC	CASSVGWQDVYEQYF
TRBD1	TRBV9	NA	TRBJ2-3	TGTGCCAGCAGCACTAGCCTAAACAGGGGGCGGAAGGATCGCACAGATACGCAGTATTTT	CASSTSLNRGRKDRTDTQYF
NA	TRBV19	NA	TRBJ1-5	TGTGCCAGTAGTACCCCACGGCGGGGGTCTGGGAATCAGCCCCAGCATTTT	CASSTPRRGSGNQPQHF
NA	TRBV30	once	TRBJ2-7	TGTGCCTGGAGTGTCGGCTGGGCAGGGGGGGCCTACGAGCAGTACTTC	CAWSVGWAGGAYEQYF
NA	TRBV2	NA	TRBJ1-1	TGTGCCAGCTCAGTGTTTATGGACGGCACTGAAGCTTTCTTT	CASSVFMDGTEAFF
TRBD1	TRBV5-1	NA	TRBJ2-7	TGCGCCAGCAGCTTTCCCTCAGACAGGGGGCAAAAATACGAGCAGTACTTC	CASSFPSDRGQKYEQYF
NA	TRBV19	NA	TRBJ1-5	TGTGCCAGTAGTCTCCCGGGACATCTAGAACGCAATCAGCCCCAGCATTTT	CASSLPGHLERNQPQHF
NA	TRBV25-1	NA	TRBJ2-1	TGTGCCAGCAGTGAAATCGGGACACAAGGGAATGAGCAGTTCTTC	CASSEIGTQGNEQFF
NA	TRBV5-1	NA	TRBJ1-1	TGCGCCAGCAGCTTGAAGACAGTTTCGAACACTGAAGCTTTCTTT	CASSLKTVSNTEAFF
NA	TRBV6-7	NA	TRBJ2-2	TGTGCCAGCAGTCCACGCCTGGGAGGCACCGGGGAGCTGTTTTTT	CASSPRLGGTGELFF
TRBD1	TRBV15	NA	TRBJ1-4	TGTGCCACCAGCAGACCGGGGACAGGTCCGGCGGCAAAACTGTTTTTT	CATSRPGTGPAAKLFF